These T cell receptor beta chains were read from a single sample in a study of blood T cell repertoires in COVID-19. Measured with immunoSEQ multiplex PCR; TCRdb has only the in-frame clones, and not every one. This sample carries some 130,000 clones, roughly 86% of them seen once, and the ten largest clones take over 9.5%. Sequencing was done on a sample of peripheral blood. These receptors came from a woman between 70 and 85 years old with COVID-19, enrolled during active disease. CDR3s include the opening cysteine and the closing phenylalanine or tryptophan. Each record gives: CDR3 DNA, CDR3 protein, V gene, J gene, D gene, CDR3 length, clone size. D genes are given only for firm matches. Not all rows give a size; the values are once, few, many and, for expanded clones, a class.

cdr3_nt: TGTGCCAGTAGTTATCGCAGGGGGGACACTGAAGCTTTCTTT
cdr3_aa: CASSYRRGDTEAFF
v_call: TRBV19
j_call: TRBJ1-1
d_call: TRBD1
cdr3_length: 14
clone_size: NA

cdr3_nt: TGTGCCAGCAGCCAAGGAGGGCTGAACACTGAAGCTTTCTTT
cdr3_aa: CASSQGGLNTEAFF
v_call: TRBV3-1/TRBV3-2
j_call: TRBJ1-1
d_call: NA
cdr3_length: 14
clone_size: NA

cdr3_nt: TGTGCCAGCAGTTGGGGCGGGGGCAGAAACACTGAAGCTTTCTTT
cdr3_aa: CASSWGGGRNTEAFF
v_call: TRBV6-5
j_call: TRBJ1-1
d_call: NA
cdr3_length: 15
clone_size: NA

cdr3_nt: TGCAGTGCTAGTATGAGGGAAATTCTCTATGGCTACACCTTC
cdr3_aa: CSASMREILYGYTF
v_call: TRBV20-1
j_call: TRBJ1-2
d_call: NA
cdr3_length: 14
clone_size: NA

cdr3_nt: TGTGCCAGCCGGGGGAGGGATAATTCACCCCTCCACTTT
cdr3_aa: CASRGRDNSPLHF
v_call: TRBV2
j_call: TRBJ1-6
d_call: NA
cdr3_length: 13
clone_size: few

cdr3_nt: TGTGCCAGTGGAGCGGGGCGGAACACCGGGGAGCTGTTTTTT
cdr3_aa: CASGAGRNTGELFF
v_call: TRBV19
j_call: TRBJ2-2
d_call: TRBD2
cdr3_length: 14
clone_size: NA

cdr3_nt: TGTGCCAGCAGCTTCCCCCAGGGGTATGAAGAGACCCAGTACTTC
cdr3_aa: CASSFPQGYEETQYF
v_call: TRBV7-9
j_call: TRBJ2-5
d_call: NA
cdr3_length: 15
clone_size: NA

cdr3_nt: TGTGCCAGCAGTTTCGCTTTTAGCCTCCTGGGGAGCTCTGGAAACACCATATATTTT
cdr3_aa: CASSFAFSLLGSSGNTIYF
v_call: TRBV28
j_call: TRBJ1-3
d_call: NA
cdr3_length: 19
clone_size: once

cdr3_nt: TGCGCCAGCAGCGCGCACAGGGGACAGAAACTTAGCAATCAGCCCCAGCATTTT
cdr3_aa: CASSAHRGQKLSNQPQHF
v_call: TRBV5-1
j_call: TRBJ1-5
d_call: TRBD1
cdr3_length: 18
clone_size: NA

cdr3_nt: TGTGCCAGCACCTACCAGGGAGAGCGGGGGCCTTCCTACGAGCAGTACTTC
cdr3_aa: CASTYQGERGPSYEQYF
v_call: TRBV13
j_call: TRBJ2-7
d_call: TRBD2
cdr3_length: 17
clone_size: NA

cdr3_nt: TGTGCCAGCGTCATGCGGGGGCCCCAGCATTTT
cdr3_aa: CASVMRGPQHF
v_call: TRBV27
j_call: TRBJ1-5
d_call: NA
cdr3_length: 11
clone_size: many

cdr3_nt: TGTGCCAGCAGTTTTTCGGGGGTCAACTACGAGCAGTACTTC
cdr3_aa: CASSFSGVNYEQYF
v_call: TRBV28
j_call: TRBJ2-7
d_call: NA
cdr3_length: 14
clone_size: NA

cdr3_nt: TGTGCCAGCAGTTTGACAGGGCTCTATGGCTACACCTTC
cdr3_aa: CASSLTGLYGYTF
v_call: TRBV28
j_call: TRBJ1-2
d_call: TRBD1
cdr3_length: 13
clone_size: NA

cdr3_nt: TGCACCAGAGCCGACAGGGTAGTCTGTGGCTACACCTTC
cdr3_aa: CTRADRVVCGYTF
v_call: TRBV1
j_call: TRBJ1-2
d_call: NA
cdr3_length: 13
clone_size: NA

cdr3_nt: TGTGCCAGCAGCTCCTCCGAGCGGTGTGGCTACACCTTC
cdr3_aa: CASSSSERCGYTF
v_call: TRBV11-3
j_call: TRBJ1-2
d_call: NA
cdr3_length: 13
clone_size: NA

cdr3_nt: TGCGCCAGCCGCCGAGGGTCGAGCTCCTATAATTCACCCCTCCACTTT
cdr3_aa: CASRRGSSSYNSPLHF
v_call: TRBV5-1
j_call: TRBJ1-6
d_call: NA
cdr3_length: 16
clone_size: NA

cdr3_nt: TGTGCCAGCAGCTTGTCTGCAGGGGACACTGAAGCTTTCTTT
cdr3_aa: CASSLSAGDTEAFF
v_call: TRBV5-5
j_call: TRBJ1-1
d_call: NA
cdr3_length: 14
clone_size: NA

cdr3_nt: TGTGCCAGCAGCCAAGACCGGCAGGGAGAGACCCAGTACTTC
cdr3_aa: CASSQDRQGETQYF
v_call: TRBV4-2
j_call: TRBJ2-5
d_call: NA
cdr3_length: 14
clone_size: once

cdr3_nt: TGTGCCAGCAGACAGCAAGAGACCCAGTACTTC
cdr3_aa: CASRQQETQYF
v_call: TRBV2
j_call: TRBJ2-5
d_call: NA
cdr3_length: 11
clone_size: once

cdr3_nt: TGTGCCAGCAGCAAACCAGGAGCGGGGGGGCCGACAGATACGCAGTATTTT
cdr3_aa: CASSKPGAGGPTDTQYF
v_call: TRBV21-1
j_call: TRBJ2-3
d_call: NA
cdr3_length: 17
clone_size: NA

cdr3_nt: TGTGCCAGCAGTGTTCGGAGCTCTGGGGCCAACGTCCTGACTTTC
cdr3_aa: CASSVRSSGANVLTF
v_call: TRBV2
j_call: TRBJ2-6
d_call: NA
cdr3_length: 15
clone_size: NA

cdr3_nt: TGTGCCAGCTCACCACCGCGGGGCAGGACAGATACGCAGTATTTT
cdr3_aa: CASSPPRGRTDTQYF
v_call: TRBV18
j_call: TRBJ2-3
d_call: NA
cdr3_length: 15
clone_size: NA

cdr3_nt: TGTGCCAGCAGGGTTCAAGGGGAAGTCAACTATGGCTACACCTTC
cdr3_aa: CASRVQGEVNYGYTF
v_call: TRBV2
j_call: TRBJ1-2
d_call: NA
cdr3_length: 15
clone_size: NA

cdr3_nt: TGTGCCAGTAGTCTCCGGACAGGGGGCTCTGAAGCTTTCTTT
cdr3_aa: CASSLRTGGSEAFF
v_call: TRBV19
j_call: TRBJ1-1
d_call: TRBD1
cdr3_length: 14
clone_size: NA

cdr3_nt: TGTGCCAGCAGCTTAGTACCCACCGGGGAGCTGTTTTTT
cdr3_aa: CASSLVPTGELFF
v_call: TRBV2
j_call: TRBJ2-2
d_call: NA
cdr3_length: 13
clone_size: NA

cdr3_nt: TGCGCCAGCAGCCAAATAGGGCAGGGACAGGGGGGCCTGCAAGAGACCCAGTACTTC
cdr3_aa: CASSQIGQGQGGLQETQYF
v_call: TRBV4-1
j_call: TRBJ2-5
d_call: TRBD1
cdr3_length: 19
clone_size: NA

cdr3_nt: TGCGCCAGCAGCTTGAATACCCCGGCCAGGGGGCGCACCTATAATTCACCCCTCCACTTT
cdr3_aa: CASSLNTPARGRTYNSPLHF
v_call: TRBV5-1
j_call: TRBJ1-6
d_call: TRBD1
cdr3_length: 20
clone_size: once

cdr3_nt: TGTGCCAGCTCACCTTATATGGACAGGGGTAGCCTCGGTTCACCCCTCCACTTT
cdr3_aa: CASSPYMDRGSLGSPLHF
v_call: TRBV18
j_call: TRBJ1-6
d_call: TRBD1
cdr3_length: 18
clone_size: NA

cdr3_nt: TGTGCCAGCAGCTTAAACCGGGACAGGGTCCACGAGCAGTACTTC
cdr3_aa: CASSLNRDRVHEQYF
v_call: TRBV11-2
j_call: TRBJ2-7
d_call: TRBD1
cdr3_length: 15
clone_size: NA

cdr3_nt: TGTGCCAGCTCACCATCGGCAGGCACTGAAGCTTTCTTT
cdr3_aa: CASSPSAGTEAFF
v_call: TRBV18
j_call: TRBJ1-1
d_call: NA
cdr3_length: 13
clone_size: NA

cdr3_nt: TGTGCCTGTAGCGAGGGGGCTAGAGGAAACACCATATATTTT
cdr3_aa: CACSEGARGNTIYF
v_call: TRBV30
j_call: TRBJ1-3
d_call: TRBD1
cdr3_length: 14
clone_size: NA

cdr3_nt: TGTGCCAGCGGGCCTGGCACAGATACGCAGTATTTT
cdr3_aa: CASGPGTDTQYF
v_call: TRBV7-8
j_call: TRBJ2-3
d_call: NA
cdr3_length: 12
clone_size: NA

cdr3_nt: TGTGCCAGCAGCTTAGCGGGGGGAACGAACACCGGGGAGCTGTTTTTT
cdr3_aa: CASSLAGGTNTGELFF
v_call: TRBV7-2
j_call: TRBJ2-2
d_call: NA
cdr3_length: 16
clone_size: NA

cdr3_nt: TGTGCCAGCAGCCAAGATGGGGACAGGCGGCCTAACTATGGCTACACCTTC
cdr3_aa: CASSQDGDRRPNYGYTF
v_call: TRBV3-1/TRBV3-2
j_call: TRBJ1-2
d_call: TRBD1
cdr3_length: 17
clone_size: once

cdr3_nt: TGTGCCAGCTCCATTTCTCCTACCTACACAGATACGCAGTATTTT
cdr3_aa: CASSISPTYTDTQYF
v_call: TRBV18
j_call: TRBJ2-3
d_call: NA
cdr3_length: 15
clone_size: once

cdr3_nt: TGTGCCAGCAGTGACGGGGTCCCGGTTAGCAATCAGCCCCAGCATTTT
cdr3_aa: CASSDGVPVSNQPQHF
v_call: TRBV2
j_call: TRBJ1-5
d_call: NA
cdr3_length: 16
clone_size: once

cdr3_nt: TGCGCCAGCAGCTTAGGACAACACAAGAATTCACCCCTCCACTTT
cdr3_aa: CASSLGQHKNSPLHF
v_call: TRBV5-1
j_call: TRBJ1-6
d_call: NA
cdr3_length: 15
clone_size: NA

cdr3_nt: TGTGCCAGCAGCTTAGTTCTCTCTGGGGCCAACGTCCTGACTTTC
cdr3_aa: CASSLVLSGANVLTF
v_call: TRBV7-3
j_call: TRBJ2-6
d_call: NA
cdr3_length: 15
clone_size: NA

cdr3_nt: TGTGCCAGCAGCTTGGGGGACAGGGGTGGCGAAAAACTGTTTTTT
cdr3_aa: CASSLGDRGGEKLFF
v_call: TRBV5-4
j_call: TRBJ1-4
d_call: TRBD1
cdr3_length: 15
clone_size: NA

cdr3_nt: TGTGCCAGCAGCCAAAAGTGGGGACAGGGTTGGACTGAAGCTTTCTTT
cdr3_aa: CASSQKWGQGWTEAFF
v_call: TRBV3-1/TRBV3-2
j_call: TRBJ1-1
d_call: TRBD1
cdr3_length: 16
clone_size: few

cdr3_nt: TGTGCCACCAGCAGTGAAGACCGGGACAGGCTTAACTACGAGCAGTACTTC
cdr3_aa: CATSSEDRDRLNYEQYF
v_call: TRBV15
j_call: TRBJ2-7
d_call: TRBD1
cdr3_length: 17
clone_size: NA

cdr3_nt: TGTGCCCTAGACAGGATCGGTGGCTACGAGCAGTACTTC
cdr3_aa: CALDRIGGYEQYF
v_call: TRBV30
j_call: TRBJ2-7
d_call: NA
cdr3_length: 13
clone_size: NA

cdr3_nt: TGTGCCAGCAGCTTAGGGTTGACAGTCCCGACTAATGAGCAGTTCTTC
cdr3_aa: CASSLGLTVPTNEQFF
v_call: TRBV7-8
j_call: TRBJ2-1
d_call: NA
cdr3_length: 16
clone_size: few

cdr3_nt: TGTGCCAGCTCACGTGACAGGGATGACAGTCTGTTTTTT
cdr3_aa: CASSRDRDDSLFF
v_call: TRBV18
j_call: TRBJ1-4
d_call: TRBD1
cdr3_length: 13
clone_size: NA

cdr3_nt: TGTGCCAGCAGCTCTTGGGGGGAGGGCACAGATACGCAGTATTTT
cdr3_aa: CASSSWGEGTDTQYF
v_call: TRBV11-2
j_call: TRBJ2-3
d_call: NA
cdr3_length: 15
clone_size: once

cdr3_nt: TGTGCCAGCTCACCATACGACCGATCCGCGGGTGAAAAACTGTTTTTT
cdr3_aa: CASSPYDRSAGEKLFF
v_call: TRBV18
j_call: TRBJ1-4
d_call: NA
cdr3_length: 16
clone_size: NA

cdr3_nt: TGTGCCAGCAGCTCCCTAGCGGGGAAGTGGAATGAGCAGTTCTTC
cdr3_aa: CASSSLAGKWNEQFF
v_call: TRBV9
j_call: TRBJ2-1
d_call: TRBD2
cdr3_length: 15
clone_size: once

cdr3_nt: TGTGCCAGCACCCTGGGAGGGGGTTATCAGCCCCAGCATTTT
cdr3_aa: CASTLGGGYQPQHF
v_call: TRBV5-6
j_call: TRBJ1-5
d_call: NA
cdr3_length: 14
clone_size: once

cdr3_nt: TGTGCCATCCAAACCCGGGGGGCGAGATATTCACCCCTCCACTTT
cdr3_aa: CAIQTRGARYSPLHF
v_call: TRBV6-5
j_call: TRBJ1-6
d_call: NA
cdr3_length: 15
clone_size: NA

cdr3_nt: TGTGCCAGTAGTATGCCGCGGATTGGAGCGGGGGTTGAGCAGTTCTTC
cdr3_aa: CASSMPRIGAGVEQFF
v_call: TRBV19
j_call: TRBJ2-1
d_call: TRBD2
cdr3_length: 16
clone_size: NA

cdr3_nt: TGTGCCAGCAGCAAAGTAGGGCGGGAGAATGAAAAACTGTTTTTT
cdr3_aa: CASSKVGRENEKLFF
v_call: TRBV21-1
j_call: TRBJ1-4
d_call: NA
cdr3_length: 15
clone_size: NA

cdr3_nt: TGTGCCAGCAGTGCCCCCACAAAGTCAGGGAACACTGAAGCTTTCTTT
cdr3_aa: CASSAPTKSGNTEAFF
v_call: TRBV6-1
j_call: TRBJ1-1
d_call: NA
cdr3_length: 16
clone_size: NA

cdr3_nt: TGTGCCAGTAGGAACGACAGGGGAAAGGAGGCTTTCTTT
cdr3_aa: CASRNDRGKEAFF
v_call: TRBV5-6
j_call: TRBJ1-1
d_call: TRBD1
cdr3_length: 13
clone_size: NA

cdr3_nt: TGTGCCAGCCGCGGGGCCGGTCAGCCCCAGCATTTT
cdr3_aa: CASRGAGQPQHF
v_call: TRBV7-9
j_call: TRBJ1-5
d_call: NA
cdr3_length: 12
clone_size: NA

cdr3_nt: TGTGCCAGCTCACCCCAACAGGGTGACACCGGGGAGCTGTTTTTT
cdr3_aa: CASSPQQGDTGELFF
v_call: TRBV18
j_call: TRBJ2-2
d_call: NA
cdr3_length: 15
clone_size: NA

cdr3_nt: TGTGCCAGCAGCTTAAATACAGGGGGCACAGATGGCTACACCTTC
cdr3_aa: CASSLNTGGTDGYTF
v_call: TRBV7-3
j_call: TRBJ1-2
d_call: TRBD1
cdr3_length: 15
clone_size: NA

cdr3_nt: TGCGCCAGCAGCCAAGCGATACAGAATCAGAGGTTCTTC
cdr3_aa: CASSQAIQNQRFF
v_call: TRBV4-1
j_call: TRBJ2-1
d_call: NA
cdr3_length: 13
clone_size: NA

cdr3_nt: TGTGCCAGCAGTCCCCGGACGGATGGAGGGCAGCCCCAGCATTTT
cdr3_aa: CASSPRTDGGQPQHF
v_call: TRBV27
j_call: TRBJ1-5
d_call: NA
cdr3_length: 15
clone_size: NA

cdr3_nt: TGTGCCTGGAGGGCGGGGAAGGGGTCGCCCCAGCATTTT
cdr3_aa: CAWRAGKGSPQHF
v_call: TRBV30
j_call: TRBJ1-5
d_call: NA
cdr3_length: 13
clone_size: once